This TCR beta chain is from a study of T cell changes during pregnancy in multiple sclerosis. Repertoires were generated with immunoSEQ multiplex PCR, while TCRdb's copy carries only in-frame clones and drops some. The table includes roughly 49,000 clones, roughly 93% detected once. There are 11 residues in the CDR3. Germline V CDR1 and CDR2: SGHNT, YENEEA. V was clipped by 7 bases and J by 8 bases; unmatched bases: 4. The chain links TRBV11-3 to TRBJ1-1; the match to TRBD1 covers 7 bases. The TCR originated in a female donor in good health, enrolled as a control in a pregnancy study. Here the sequenced sample was CD4+ T cells from peripheral blood mononuclear cells, taken in the second trimester of pregnancy. The CDR3 sequence is CASTGQAEAFF. The CDR3 DNA reads TGTGCCAGCACCGGACAGGCCGAAGCTTTCTTT.